This T cell receptor beta chain was recorded in a study of CD8+ T cells in alopecia areata. Isolated RNA was reverse transcribed into cDNA used as the sequencing template. Data came from immunoSEQ multiplex PCR; TCRdb stores just in-frame clones and leaves some out. Of under 350,000 clones listed, 58% are singletons. Per the germline V gene, CDR1 is SQVTM and CDR2 is ANQGSEA. The CDR3 loop spans 16 amino acids. Between the trimmed V and J ends, which lost 4 bases and 3 bases, there was a span of 21 bases. Treatment specified: oral pan-JAK inhibitor, 5-10 mg twice daily. The sequences come from CD4+ T cells sorted from blood, collected at week 24, from a patient treated with tofacitinib. The chain has TRBV29-1 and TRBJ1-2; a weak D match, TRBD1 (6 bases). This sequence originates from a human donor with alopecia areata. CDR3 residues: CSVVKGYTGTDYGYTF. Here the CDR3 DNA reads TGCAGCGTTGTTAAGGGATACACAGGGACTGACTATGGCTACACCTTC.